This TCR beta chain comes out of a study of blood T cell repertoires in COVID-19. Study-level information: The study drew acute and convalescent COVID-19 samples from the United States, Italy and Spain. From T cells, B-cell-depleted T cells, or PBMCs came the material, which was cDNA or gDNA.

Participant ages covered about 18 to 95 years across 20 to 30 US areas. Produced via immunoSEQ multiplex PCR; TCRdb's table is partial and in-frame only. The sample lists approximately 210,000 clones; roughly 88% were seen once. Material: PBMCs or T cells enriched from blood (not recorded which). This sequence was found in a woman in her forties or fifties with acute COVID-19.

CDR3 sequence: CASSSGGGSYGYTF. CDR3 nucleotide sequence: TGTGCCAGCAGCTCCGGCGGAGGTTCGTATGGCTACACCTTC. The rearrangement uses TRBV11-2 and TRBJ1-2, with D uncertain. Germline loops: CDR1 SGHAT, CDR2 FQNNGV. V shed 4 bases and J shed 5 bases, with 14 bases lying between them. The CDR3 has 14 amino acids.